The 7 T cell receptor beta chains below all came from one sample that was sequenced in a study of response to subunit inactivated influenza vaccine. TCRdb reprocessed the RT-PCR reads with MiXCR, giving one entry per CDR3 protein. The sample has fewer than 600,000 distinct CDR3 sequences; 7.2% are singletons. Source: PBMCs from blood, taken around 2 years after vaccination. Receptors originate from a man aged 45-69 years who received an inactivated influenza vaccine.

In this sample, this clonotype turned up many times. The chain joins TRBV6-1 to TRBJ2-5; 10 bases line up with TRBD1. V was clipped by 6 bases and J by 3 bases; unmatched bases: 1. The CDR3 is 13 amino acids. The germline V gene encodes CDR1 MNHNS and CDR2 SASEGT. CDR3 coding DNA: TGTGCCAGCAGAGGGACAGGGGAAGAGACCCAGTACTTC. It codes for CASRGTGEETQYF.

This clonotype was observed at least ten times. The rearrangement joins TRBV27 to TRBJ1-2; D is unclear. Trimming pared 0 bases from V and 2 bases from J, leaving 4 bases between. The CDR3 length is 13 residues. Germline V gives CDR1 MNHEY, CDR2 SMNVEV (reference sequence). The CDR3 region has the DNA TGTGCCAGCAGTTTATCTAGCAACTATGGCTACACCTTC. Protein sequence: CASSLSSNYGYTF.

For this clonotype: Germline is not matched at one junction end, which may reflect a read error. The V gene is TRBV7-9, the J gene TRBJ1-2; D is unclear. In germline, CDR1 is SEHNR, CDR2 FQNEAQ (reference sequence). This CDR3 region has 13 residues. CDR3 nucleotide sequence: TGTGCCAGCAGCTTAGCCGAAAGAGACTTCAGTGCCTTC. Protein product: CASSLAERDFSAF.

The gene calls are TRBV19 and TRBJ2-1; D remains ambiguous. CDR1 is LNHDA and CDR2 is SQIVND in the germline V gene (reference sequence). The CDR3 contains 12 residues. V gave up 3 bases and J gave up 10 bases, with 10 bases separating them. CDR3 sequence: CASSIRPGEQFF. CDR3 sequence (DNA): TGTGCCAGTAGTATCCGTCCCGGGGAGCAGTTCTTC. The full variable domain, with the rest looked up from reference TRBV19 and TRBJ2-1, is DGGITQSPKYLFRKEGQNVTLSCEQNLNHDAMYWYRQDPGQGLRLIYYSQIVNDFQKGDIAEGYSVSREKKESFPLTVTSAQKNPTAFYLCASSIRPGEQFFGPGTRLTVL.

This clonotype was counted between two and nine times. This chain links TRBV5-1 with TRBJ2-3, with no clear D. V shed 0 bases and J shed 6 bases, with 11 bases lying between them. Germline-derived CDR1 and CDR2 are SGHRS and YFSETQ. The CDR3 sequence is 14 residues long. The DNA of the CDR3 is TGCGCCAGCAGCTTGGAGGGTGTTCGGGATACGCAGTATTTT. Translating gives CASSLEGVRDTQYF.

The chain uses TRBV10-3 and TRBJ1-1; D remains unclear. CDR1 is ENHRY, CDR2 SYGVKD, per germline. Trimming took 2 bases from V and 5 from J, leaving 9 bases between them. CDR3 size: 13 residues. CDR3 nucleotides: TGTGCCATCAGTGAGACGGCCGGGACTGAAGCTTTCTTT. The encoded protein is CAISETAGTEAFF.

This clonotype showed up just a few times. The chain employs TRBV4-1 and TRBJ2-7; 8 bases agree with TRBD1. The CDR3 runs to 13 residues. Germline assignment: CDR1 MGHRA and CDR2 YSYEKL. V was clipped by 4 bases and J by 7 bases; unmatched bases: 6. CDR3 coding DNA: TGCGCCAGCAGCCCGTGGACAGGGAGAGAGCAGTACTTC. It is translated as CASSPWTGREQYF.